This T cell receptor (beta chain) appears in the sequencing data of a study of shared clonotypes between healthy human individuals (dated by TCRdb to about 2020). At the level of the whole study: The cohort included a few men and a couple of women between 18 and 49 years of age. For each donor, CD4 naive and CD4 memory were each given three plates, CD8 naive was given two plates, and CD8 memory was given one plate. Blood TCR repertoires of five healthy adults were deeply sequenced to estimate repertoire size and the extent of clonotype sharing between individuals. To increase sequencing depth and limit assay-specific biases, different laboratories used diverse techniques to prepare libraries and sequence TCR repertoires. Between about 0.94 and 8.9 billion PBMCs per donor were obtained by leukapheresis.

CDR1 LNHNV and CDR2 YYDKDF are derived from the germline V gene (reference sequence). V is shortened by 0 bases, J by 4 bases, and the region joining them spans 13 bases. The CDR3 measures 16 amino acids from cysteine to phenylalanine. The entry retains the CDR3 DNA only, 48 bases that are in frame from base 1. What the research found in general, with its limitations: Naive subsets generally had larger estimated clonotype richness than memory subsets did. Compared with non-shared clonotypes, the clonotypes found in all four sorted-subset donors had higher generation probabilities. Even with the large sequencing depth, rarefaction of the sorted-subset datasets indicated that sequencing was incomplete. Pairwise subsampling indicated that sequencing depth was expected to affect the degree of clonotype sharing among donors. When a handful of donors were compared, the shared fraction of clonotypes was 5% to 6.5% for naive CD4, around 4% for naive CD8, 2% to 2.5% for memory CD4, and 0.35% to 0.4% for memory CD8. The small number of donors limited the genetic and exposure-history diversity represented. Only blood was sampled, and tissue TCR repertoires likely differ from those in blood.

Using the deep immunoSEQ assay, TCR CDR3 regions were amplified from genomic DNA by multiplex PCR. Extracted genomic DNA from each cell subset was distributed evenly across all wells of several immunoSEQ 96-well plates, and each plate was treated as a replicate. For sorted subsets, approximately 210 ng genomic DNA, equal to about 30,000 T cell genomes, was loaded into each replicate PCR. Purified libraries were measured with a Qubit 3.0 fluorometer, size-checked on a Bioanalyzer 2100, and measured again with the KAPA Library Quantification kit. Each immunoSEQ 96-well plate was sequenced on its own single-read 150-cycle Illumina NextSeq 550 flow cell. In the paper's pipeline: Because only junctional sequences without quality scores were contained in the immunoSEQ output, filtering matching that applied to full-length reads could not be performed. Sequences were annotated with PyIR, a Python wrapper for IgBLAST v1.9, using IMGT germline references to assign V/J genes and CDR3. Any read was removed if the V/J assignment was weak (E-value above 1e-6), the CDR3 was missing, or the read contained stop codons, out-of-frame junctions, or ambiguous translated residues. A V3J clonotype was defined by an identical inferred V gene, J gene, and CDR3 amino acid sequence. Percentage overlap between repertoires was calculated by dividing the number of shared unique clonotypes by the size of the smaller repertoire. Richness of each repertoire was evaluated using RTK rarefaction, the Chao1 estimator, and Recon v2.1 estimates of unobserved clonotypes. OLGA was used to compute generation probabilities for all TCRbeta clonotypes that the gDNA method yielded from four donors. The clones in this table, taken by TCRdb from immuneACCESS, are in-frame only. Not every clone is retained; where verified, under half of the shortfall comes from an unresolved V gene, and the cause of the rest is unknown. V and J calls and clone size are given by that table; D and trimming were obtained from the DNA. The sample table holds some 500,000 clones, of which almost 97% were seen once. The ten largest clones represent less than 0.06% of the sample.

Comment on this clone: This clone's antigen is unknown. The sample holds no much larger clone one base away, and base qualities are not on file.

The donors were healthy, HIV-negative adults with no recently reported acute infections or vaccinations. Every donor was a Caucasian adult living in Nashville, Tennessee, USA. CD4+ T cells were enriched through magnetic negative selection, after which naive cells were positively selected on CD45RA and the remaining negative fraction served as the memory subset. Blood was obtained by leukapheresis, after which PBMCs were separated by Ficoll-Histopaque density gradient centrifugation and cryopreserved in liquid nitrogen vapor phase. Analytical flow cytometry was used to check the purity and quantity of every magnetically sorted T cell population. Each sorted fraction had its genomic DNA isolated and then quantified by UV absorbance on a Nanodrop 2000c.

Sequenced input: naive CD4+ T cells sorted from blood. The sample's cell subset or site label, decoded: CD45RA+ positively selected. The rearranged segments are TRBV15 and TRBJ2-1; a weak D assignment points to TRBD1 (6 bases agree). The source is a young woman in good health. This receptor has the CDR3 CATSRESGTLYNEQFF. The DNA is TGTGCCACCAGCAGAGAGTCCGGGACATTATACAATGAGCAGTTCTTC. The full variable domain, with segments outside the CDR3 supplied by the reference TRBV15 and TRBJ2-1 proteins, appears as DAMVIQNPRYQVTQFGKPVTLSCSQTLNHNVMYWYQQKSSQAPKLLFHYYDKDFNNEADTPDNFQSRRPNTSFCFLDIRSPGLGDTAMYLCATSRESGTLYNEQFFGPGTRLTVL.